A single TCR beta chain is shown here with its context. This clone was seen more than once but under ten times. Its antigen specificity is not known. Within one base of it there is no much larger clone, and no base qualities were kept. For deep sequencing of PBMC libraries, mostly around 480 ng of input genomic DNA was used, and six replicates were run per sample. The immunoSEQ hsTCRbeta kit was used to prepare TCRbeta libraries, following the manufacturer's instructions. Sequencing of the completed libraries took place using an Illumina NovaSeq 6000 S4 flow cell after they had been pooled to about 3 nM. For the original study's pipeline: The immunoSEQ Analyzer was used for raw data preprocessing and quality control. The analysis was restricted to productive rearrangements, with each unique CDR3 amino acid sequence defining a clonotype. Repertoire clonality was estimated as the Gini-Simpson index, computed with the R package tcR. Student's t test was used to compare Gini indices, and Pearson correlation was used to assess associations with tumor size change. TCRdb obtained this table from immuneACCESS and retained in-frame rearrangements with V and J assigned. These tables miss some clones; where compared with another copy, unresolved V genes account for less than half of the shortfall, and the remainder is unexplained. V and J calls and clone size follow that table, whereas D and trimming were derived from the DNA. In all, the sample holds over 13,000 clones, and less than 85% of those were seen once. The top ten clonotypes cover over 2% of the sample.

The time point label, read with the paper, signifies: before neoadjuvant nivolumab. Patients had been newly diagnosed with stage II-IVA oral cavity squamous cell carcinoma, and no prior systemic or radiation treatment had been given to the patients. The cohort was made up of patients with locally advanced, HPV-negative oral cavity squamous cell carcinoma. No culture maintenance or expansion was done, as the peripheral blood mononuclear cells went straight to analysis. The samples were drawn from a longitudinal correlative study tied to a single-arm phase II trial testing neoadjuvant nivolumab in oral cavity squamous cell carcinoma. Genomic DNA-based TCRbeta sequencing was performed on subject-matched pre- and post-treatment PBMCs and tumors from three responders and three non-responders. Peripheral blood mononuclear cells were drawn once before nivolumab treatment and a second time after treatment, when surgery took place. Genomic DNA was isolated from PBMCs using the Maxwell RSC DNA from Cells kit.

The data were obtained in a study of neoadjuvant anti-PD-1 for oral cavity cancer (dated by TCRdb to about 2021). Broadly, across the study: Before undergoing curative-intent surgical resection, most patients got three to four biweekly nivolumab doses at 3 mg/kg. Patients who did not progress were given a fourth nivolumab dose at about day 43 and had definitive surgical resection on days 50-56. Patients with complete response, partial response or stable disease by RECIST 1.1 were defined as responders, whereas patients with progression were defined as non-responders. A roughly 33% response rate was observed in the parent correlative cohort, in which around 13 patients were included. What the authors observed across the whole study: After neoadjuvant nivolumab, significantly higher T cell clonality (Gini index) was found within PBMCs in non-responders than in responders. Only a few patients per response group were included in the TCR analyses, and the authors called for validation in larger cohorts. Higher pretreatment blood TCRbeta clonality and lower post-treatment tumor TCRbeta clonality were correlated with higher pretreatment blood Treg/Th17 ratios.

The CDR1 and CDR2 encoded by the germline V gene are SGHDN and FVKESK. Reading from cysteine to phenylalanine, the CDR3 counts 15 amino acids. The DNA shown is the 45-base CDR3, in frame from base 1. Here V drops 4 bases and J drops 4 bases, and the junction holds 6 bases not matched to any gene. This receptor was taken from a person aged 35-80 years with oral cavity squamous cell carcinoma. The sample consisted of PBMCs, taken before nivolumab (anti-PD-1) treatment. The rearrangement joined TRBV14 to TRBJ2-2; TRBD2 agrees with 7 junctional bases. The CDR3 region: CASSLGGGSTGELFF. The DNA sequence reads TGTGCCAGCAGCCTTGGTGGCGGGAGCACCGGGGAGCTGTTTTTT. The full variable domain, completed from the reference TRBV14 and TRBJ2-2 proteins outside the CDR3, reads EAGVTQFPSHSVIEKGQTVTLRCDPISGHDNLYWYRRVMGKEIKFLLHFVKESKQDESGMPNNRFLAERTGGTYSTLKVQPAELEDSGVYFCASSLGGGSTGELFFGEGSRLTVL.